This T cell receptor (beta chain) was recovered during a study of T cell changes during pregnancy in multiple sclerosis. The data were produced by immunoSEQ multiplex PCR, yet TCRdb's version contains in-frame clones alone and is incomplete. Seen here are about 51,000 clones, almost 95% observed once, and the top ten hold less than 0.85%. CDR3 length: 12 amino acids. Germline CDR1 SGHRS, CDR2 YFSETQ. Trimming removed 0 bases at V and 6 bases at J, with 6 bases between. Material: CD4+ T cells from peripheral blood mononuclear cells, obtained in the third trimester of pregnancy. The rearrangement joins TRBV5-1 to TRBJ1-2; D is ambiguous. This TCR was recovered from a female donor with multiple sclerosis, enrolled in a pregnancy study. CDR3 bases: TGCGCCAGCAGCTTGGATCTAGATGGCTACACCTTC. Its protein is CASSLDLDGYTF.